The present T cell receptor (beta chain) was sequenced within a study of T cell responses to AZD1222 COVID-19 vaccine (dated by TCRdb to the early 2020s). A note on the overall study: TCR sequencing covered over 230 trial participants: 200 to 220 given two doses of AZD1222 and about 26 given two doses of MenACWY control vaccine. Trial participants were enrolled by age into subgroups of 18-55, 56-69 and 70-plus years, and 148, 28 and 57 TCR-sequenced participants, respectively, were included in these subgroups. On the study overall, not on this receptor specifically: Nearly half of unique spike-specific TCRs reportedly recognized epitopes outside regions mutated in the B.1.351 and B.1.1.7 variants. Conclusions about previously exposed vaccinees were limited because only six AZD1222 recipients were SARS-CoV-2 seropositive at baseline. The 56-69-year group was small, and its depth increase did not reach significance, likely because of low power. The vaccine-associated CD4 TCRs covered the entire spike protein, and the dominant responses fell in regions 160-218 and 743-854. Because no samples from the day 14 peak response were available, repertoires could be characterized only after the peak T cell response. Spike-specific TCR breadth and depth rose significantly after two AZD1222 doses compared with day 0 and with MenACWY recipients. Participants were mostly white British, with more females than males. The authors suggested clonal diversity may have been underestimated.

The time point label, as the study defines it: about 28 days (+/-7) after the second vaccine dose. AZD1222 recipients with second doses at about 4 weeks or about 12 weeks were pooled, because spike-specific TCR depth and breadth did not differ between schedules. Vaccinee samples were obtained from the UK trials COV001 and COV002, which included a single-blind randomized controlled phase 2/3 trial of AZD1222 (ChAdOx1 nCoV-19) in healthy adults. For TCRbeta chain sequencing, PBMC samples were collected from trial participants at day 0 and at day 28 after the second dose. The CDR3 regions of human TCRbeta chains were analyzed by immunosequencing. The original pipeline was this. Repertoire TCRs were checked for matches against a reference library of SARS-CoV-2-specific TCRs that had been generated using the MIRA antigen-specificity platform. Breadth was defined as the fraction of unique TCRs that were SARS-CoV-2-associated. Depth was defined as the fraction of total T cells that were SARS-CoV-2-associated. Each spike-specific TCR was assigned to its reactive spike region and to a CD4 or CD8 class using the MIRA data. Log10-transformed breadth and depth values were compared by one-way ANOVA with Sidak's multiple comparisons tests. TCRdb stores this immuneACCESS table with in-frame sequences only. Part of the clones is absent; in the studies checked, under half of the shortfall reflects unresolved V genes, and no reason is known for the rest. That table supplies the V and J calls and clone size; D and trimming were determined from the DNA. The sample table contains roughly 120,000 clones; only one count was recorded for around 83% of them. Clones ranked in the top ten supply 15% to 20% of the sample.

Measured from the cysteine to the phenylalanine, the CDR3 is 11 residues long. CDR3 DNA only is kept here, 33 bases in frame from base 1. This clone was counted a single time. The target of this receptor is not known. Base quality data are lacking; no much larger clone is found one base away. The chain employs TRBV21-1 and TRBJ1-2. TRBV21-1 is assigned pseudogene status. The TCR comes from an adult who received the AZD1222 COVID-19 vaccine. The material was peripheral blood, obtained 28 days after the second AZD1222 dose. The nucleotide sequence is TGTGCCAGCAGCAATAGCGAAGGCTACACCTTC. This gives the protein CASSNSEGYTF.